Included here is one T cell receptor (beta chain) sequence, with context. Its antigen remains unidentified. V was trimmed by 1 base and J by 0 bases, leaving 12 bases between them. Germline V gene sequence: CDR1 LGHNT, CDR2 FRNRAP. This CDR3 is 16 amino acids long. PCR involved 60 Vbeta and 13 Jbeta primers. The protocol was immunoSEQ multiplex PCR, while the TCRdb copy is restricted to in-frame clones and leaves out a portion. The top ten clones hold 6.3% of a sample with about 160,000 clones, 80% of them seen once. The sample comes from a study of cytomegalovirus exposure and HLA in healthy donors. Study conclusions and caveats: Later analysis revealed greater clonal expansion in HLA-associated TCR beta chains than in equally common others.

The rearrangement uses TRBV12-5 and TRBJ1-1; D possibly corresponds to TRBD1 (6 bases). The clonotype comes from a male donor in good health and CMV-seropositive. The source material was PBMCs. The CDR3 here is CASGLAPDSLNTEAFF. CDR3 coding DNA: TGTGCTAGTGGTTTGGCCCCGGACAGCTTGAACACTGAAGCTTTCTTT.